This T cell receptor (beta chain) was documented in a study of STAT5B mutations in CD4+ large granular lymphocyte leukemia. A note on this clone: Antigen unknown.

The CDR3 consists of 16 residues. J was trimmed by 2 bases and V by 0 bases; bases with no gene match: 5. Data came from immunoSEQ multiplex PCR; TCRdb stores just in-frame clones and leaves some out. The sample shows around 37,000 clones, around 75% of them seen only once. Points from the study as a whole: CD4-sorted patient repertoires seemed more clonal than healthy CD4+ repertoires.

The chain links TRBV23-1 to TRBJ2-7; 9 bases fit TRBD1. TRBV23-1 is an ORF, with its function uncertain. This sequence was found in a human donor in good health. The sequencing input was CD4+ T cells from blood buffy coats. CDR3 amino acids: CASSQSHRDRAYEQYF. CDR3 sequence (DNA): TGCGCCAGCAGTCAATCCCACCGGGACAGGGCCTACGAGCAGTACTTC.